This T cell receptor beta chain derives from a study of early T cells in non-severe SARS-CoV-2 infection. Overall study context: RNA in bulk from unsorted whole blood was sequenced, and chains were unpaired. Findings of the study overall: VDJdb-based annotation leaned toward anti-spike CD8 responses and missed private and CD4 specificities.

Trimming removed 4 bases at V and 10 bases at J, with 13 bases between. The CDR3 length is 12 residues. The TCR library protocol attached unique molecular identifiers to the individual cDNA molecules. Each CDR3 protein is one row after TCRdb ran MiXCR on the 5' RACE reads. The sample gives about 83,000 distinct CDR3 sequences, about 10% of which show up once; 8% to 8.5% is in the top ten. A word on this clonotype: Its specificity is unknown.

The TCR originated in an adult who was a healthcare worker with PCR-confirmed SARS-CoV-2 infection or an uninfected control (not recorded which). The rearrangement joins TRBV12-3 or TRBV12-4 to TRBJ1-1, with no clear D. Material: whole blood, obtained at baseline. The CDR3 sequence: CASSSDFSGAFF. CDR3 bases: TGTGCCAGCAGTTCGGACTTCTCTGGAGCTTTCTTT.